Following are 10 T cell receptor beta chains from one sample sequenced in a study of OX40 agonist ivuxolimab in advanced cancers. Measured with immunoSEQ multiplex PCR; TCRdb has only the in-frame clones, and not every one. The table shows tens of thousands of clones, with 92% occurring only once. The sample was CD4+ or CD8+ T cells sorted from blood, taken in a trial of the OX40 agonist ivuxolimab. These receptors originate from an adult with an advanced solid tumor such as melanoma, head and neck, liver or kidney cancer.

This sequence joins TRBV4-1 and TRBJ2-7; possibly TRBD1 for D (6 bases). Germline CDR1 MGHRA, CDR2 YSYEKL. The CDR3 length is 14 residues. Between the trimmed V and J ends, which lost 4 bases and 2 bases, there was a span of 12 bases. CDR3 sequence (DNA): TGCGCCAGCAGCCGGGGGCAGGGAGCCTACGAGCAGTACTTC. It yields the protein CASSRGQGAYEQYF.

The V call is TRBV7-2, the J call TRBJ2-3; D remains unclear. The CDR3 extends over 11 amino acids. Germline assignment: CDR1 SGHTA and CDR2 FQGNSA. The ends were cut back, 3 bases at V and 2 bases at J, with 0 bases in the middle. The DNA for the CDR3 is TGTGCCAGCAGCTTCACAGATACGCAGTATTTT. As protein: CASSFTDTQYF.

V is TRBV19 and J is TRBJ2-5; D is undetermined. Germline lookup yields CDR1 LNHDA and CDR2 SQIVND (reference sequence). V was cut by 3 bases and J by 4 bases, with 12 bases left in between. The CDR3 is 14 residues long. CDR3 DNA sequence: TGTGCCAGTAGTATGGGAAACCGAGGAGAGACCCAGTACTTC. It codes for CASSMGNRGETQYF.

V and J are TRBV21-1 and TRBJ2-2; the D segment call TRBD1 is taken from the table without a DNA check. TRBV21-1 constitutes a pseudogene. This CDR3 contains 16 residues. This CDR3 is CASSKETVSLLGELFF. The CDR3 nucleotides read TGTGCCAGCAGCAAAGAAACAGTGTCCTTACTCGGGGAGCTGTTTTTT.

The genes are TRBV21-1 and TRBJ2-6. TRBV21-1 is given as a pseudogene. This CDR3 has 18 residues. The CDR3 loop is CASSKVPGGLAGANVLTF. CDR3 nucleotide sequence: TGTGCCAGCAGCAAAGTCCCCGGGGGCTTGGCTGGGGCCAACGTCCTGACTTTC.

The chain is built from TRBV7-8 and TRBJ2-3, with 11 bases matching TRBD2. The CDR3 runs to 18 residues. Trimming cost V 1 base and J 2 bases; bases outside gene matches: 8. The V gene's germline CDR1 is SGHVS and CDR2 FQNEAQ. The DNA for the CDR3 is TGTGCCAGCAGCTTAGGTCTGGCGGGACTAGCGGACACAGATACGCAGTATTTT. It codes for CASSLGLAGLADTDTQYF.

The chain links TRBV13 to TRBJ2-7; 8 bases are a match to TRBD2. Germline values: CDR1 PRHDT, CDR2 FYEKMQ (reference sequence). The trim removed 7 bases at V and 6 bases at J, leaving 8 bases unmatched. The CDR3 sequence is 13 residues long. The CDR3, as DNA: TGTGCCAGCACCCCGGGGGGGCCGGGCGAGCAGTACTTC. Protein sequence: CASTPGGPGEQYF.

Regarding this clone: Mismatch with germline at one junction end may stem from a read error. This chain links TRBV7-7 with TRBJ2-3; perhaps TRBD2 as D (6 bases). Per germline, CDR1 SSHAT and CDR2 FNYEAQ (reference sequence). The CDR3 loop spans 15 amino acids. As DNA, the CDR3 is TGTGCTAGCAGCTCCCCACGGGGTAGCGGAAAGGGGCAGTATTTT. This gives the protein CASSSPRGSGKGQYF.

The rearrangement links TRBV7-9 to TRBJ2-2; maybe TRBD1 (5 bases). This CDR3 is built from 15 residues. The V end lost 7 bases, the J end lost 5 bases, and 17 bases lay between the germline ends. Germline V CDR1 and CDR2: SEHNR, FQNEAQ (reference sequence). CDR3 sequence reads: CASNGQGDGTGELFF. The CDR3 coding sequence is TGTGCCAGCAATGGGCAGGGTGATGGGACCGGGGAGCTGTTTTTT.

The CDR3 bases are TGTGCCAGCTCCCGGGACGCAAGTAGCAATCAGCCCCAGCATTTT. Translating gives CASSRDASSNQPQHF. This chain uses TRBV2 with TRBJ1-5; D might be TRBD1 (5 bases). Germline CDR1 SNHLY, CDR2 FYNNEI. Trimming left V 8 bases short and J 0 bases short, with 14 bases between. This CDR3 is built from 15 residues. Full variable domain (outside the CDR3, taken from reference TRBV2 and TRBJ1-5): EPEVTQTPSHQVTQMGQEVILRCVPISNHLYFYWYRQILGQKVEFLVSFYNNEISEKSEIFDDQFSVERPDGSNFTLKIRSTKLEDSAMYFCASSRDASSNQPQHFGDGTRLSIL.